One sample yielded the 16 T cell receptor beta chains listed below, sequenced in a study of shared clonotypes between healthy human individuals. Repertoires were generated with immunoSEQ multiplex PCR, while TCRdb's copy carries only in-frame clones and drops some. The sample shows 2 million to 2.5 million clones, roughly 92% of them seen only once. Sequences were obtained from naive CD4+ T cells from PBMCs. Subset of the sample: CD45RA+ positively selected. All receptors derive from a man aged 18 to 30 in good health. Some clones in this sample may be carry-over from other donors' samples.

This clone appeared once. The sample contains more than one DNA sequence encoding this CDR3. The chain is built from TRBV29-1 and TRBJ2-1, with D maybe TRBD1 (5 bases). The CDR3 runs to 12 residues. The germline V and J ends were trimmed by 1 base and 8 bases, with 9 bases remaining between them. The germline V gene has CDR1 SQVTM and CDR2 ANQGSEA. CDR3 amino acids: CSVEGGRDEQFF. CDR3 bases: TGCAGCGTTGAAGGGGGCAGGGATGAGCAGTTCTTC.

This clone appeared once. This rearrangement joins TRBV18 to TRBJ1-2; maybe TRBD1 (6 bases). Germline lookup yields CDR1 KGHSH and CDR2 LQKENI. Trimming removed 2 bases from V and 2 bases from J, with 15 bases in between. The CDR3 sequence is 16 residues long. CDR3 nucleotides: TGTGCCAGCTCACCATCCGGGACACGTAGAAACTATGGCTACACCTTC. Translation: CASSPSGTRRNYGYTF.

This rearrangement joins TRBV18 to TRBJ2-7; 12 bases fit TRBD1. There are 16 residues in the CDR3. The ends lost 5 bases at V and 2 bases at J; junction bases unmatched: 7. In germline, CDR1 is KGHSH, CDR2 LQKENI. The CDR3 loop is CASSATGTGGPYEQYF. CDR3 in DNA: TGTGCCAGCTCAGCGACCGGGACAGGGGGCCCCTACGAGCAGTACTTC.

This chain connects TRBV27 to TRBJ1-2; possible D gene TRBD1, 5 bases. Trimming took 0 bases from V and 7 from J, leaving 9 bases between them. This CDR3 has 13 residues. The germline V gene encodes CDR1 MNHEY and CDR2 SMNVEV (reference sequence). Written as DNA, the CDR3 is TGTGCCAGCAGTTTATCCACTGGGACTGGCTACACCTTC. Protein sequence: CASSLSTGTGYTF.

As DNA, the CDR3 is TGTGCCAGCAGCGTTCTACCGGGACAGGGGGCGGCCGGGGAGCTGTTTTTT. Translation: CASSVLPGQGAAGELFF. This sequence joins TRBV9 and TRBJ2-2; 12 bases are a match to TRBD1. Trimming cost V 2 bases and J 6 bases; bases outside gene matches: 8. The germline V gene encodes CDR1 SGDLS and CDR2 YYNGEE. The CDR3 is 17 residues long.

About this clone itself: This CDR3 is also generated by other DNA sequences in the sample. The rearrangement uses TRBV5-1 and TRBJ2-2; 12 bases are shared with TRBD2. J gave up 4 bases and V 4 bases, and 5 bases lay outside the gene matches. The CDR3 runs to 16 residues. Germline V gene lookup returns CDR1 SGHRS and CDR2 YFSETQ. The CDR3 reads CASSPLAGGPTGELFF. For the CDR3, the DNA is TGCGCCAGCAGCCCCCTAGCGGGAGGGCCCACCGGGGAGCTGTTTTTT.

In the case of this clone: Other DNA sequences within the sample encode an identical CDR3. The rearrangement links TRBV18 to TRBJ1-1; D not certain. The CDR3 length is 13 residues. V shed 3 bases and J shed 0 bases, with 5 bases lying between them. Germline CDR1 and CDR2: KGHSH and LQKENI. The CDR3 bases are TGTGCCAGCTCACCTGCAGTGAACACTGAAGCTTTCTTT. This encodes CASSPAVNTEAFF.

This chain connects TRBV7-9 to TRBJ2-1; tentative D call: TRBD2 (6 bases). V was trimmed by 5 bases and J by 2 bases, leaving 16 bases between them. Germline loops: CDR1 SEHNR, CDR2 FQNEAQ (reference sequence). The CDR3 extends over 16 amino acids. The CDR3: CASSLTGGTAYNEQFF. CDR3 bases: TGTGCCAGCAGCCTCACGGGCGGGACGGCCTACAATGAGCAGTTCTTC.

Turning to this clone: The sample holds other DNA sequences that translate to the same CDR3. The V gene is TRBV5-1, the J gene TRBJ1-5; D unresolved. The CDR3 sequence is 14 residues long. The V and J ends lost 4 bases and 5 bases respectively, with 13 bases between them. Per the germline V gene, CDR1 is SGHRS and CDR2 is YFSETQ. CDR3 amino acids: CASSLVPGDQPQHF. Written as DNA, the CDR3 is TGCGCCAGCAGCCTAGTACCCGGAGATCAGCCCCAGCATTTT.

The chain carries TRBV5-1 and TRBJ2-3; D might be TRBD1 or TRBD2, each matching 5 bases. The V end was cut by 7 bases, the J end by 2 bases, with 11 bases between. The V gene's germline CDR1 is SGHRS and CDR2 YFSETQ. This CDR3 has 13 residues. CDR3 sequence: CASRGGNTDTQYF. As DNA, the CDR3 is TGCGCCAGCCGTGGGGGAAACACAGATACGCAGTATTTT.

The chain uses TRBV7-9 and TRBJ1-2, with 9 positions matching TRBD1. From germline, CDR1 is SEHNR and CDR2 FQNEAQ (reference sequence). The CDR3 is 17 amino acids. The V gene end was trimmed by 5 bases and the J gene end by 4 bases; junction bases not matched to a gene: 14. CDR3 region: CASSHFLGQGKFYGYTF. CDR3 sequence (DNA): TGTGCCAGCAGCCATTTTCTCGGACAGGGGAAGTTCTATGGCTACACCTTC.

The CDR3 here is CASSGAGRADTEAFF. In DNA form, the CDR3 reads TGTGCCAGCTCCGGCGCGGGCCGGGCGGACACTGAAGCTTTCTTT. The V and J genes are TRBV18 and TRBJ1-1; no reliable D call. Germline CDR1 reads KGHSH; CDR2 reads LQKENI. V was trimmed by 6 bases and J by 3 bases, leaving 17 bases between them. This CDR3 region has 15 residues.

About this clone itself: Other DNA sequences in the same sample also yield this CDR3. This rearrangement joins TRBV5-1 to TRBJ2-2; maybe TRBD1 (6 bases). Germline V gives CDR1 SGHRS, CDR2 YFSETQ. This CDR3 comprises 16 residues. V was trimmed by 3 bases and J by 0 bases, leaving 12 bases between them. DNA for the CDR3: TGCGCCAGCAGCTCCTCGGCAGGGGCGAACACCGGGGAGCTGTTTTTT. It specifies CASSSSAGANTGELFF.

The genes are TRBV19 and TRBJ2-7; a weak D match, TRBD2 (5 bases). From germline, CDR1 is LNHDA and CDR2 SQIVND (reference sequence). Trimming stripped 8 bases from V and 0 bases from J, with 11 bases between. CDR3 length: 13 residues. The CDR3 DNA sequence: TGTGCCAGTTATCGGGGTAGCTCCTACGAGCAGTACTTC. It is translated as CASYRGSSYEQYF.

CDR3 protein: CASRRYNEQFF. The CDR3 nucleotides are TGTGCCAGCAGACGCTACAATGAGCAGTTCTTC. The chain couples TRBV27 to TRBJ2-1; D is ambiguous. Germline V gives CDR1 MNHEY, CDR2 SMNVEV (reference sequence). The CDR3 loop spans 11 amino acids. V was shortened by 6 bases and J by 3 bases, with 3 bases between the two germline ends.

The rearrangement uses TRBV29-1 and TRBJ1-1, with D possibly matching TRBD1 (6 bases). Germline V gene lookup returns CDR1 SQVTM and CDR2 ANQGSEA. The CDR3 is made up of 14 amino acids. The V and J ends lost 4 bases and 0 bases respectively, with 12 bases between them. The CDR3 is CSVGESGVNTEAFF. The CDR3 nucleotides are TGCAGCGTTGGAGAATCAGGGGTGAACACTGAAGCTTTCTTT.